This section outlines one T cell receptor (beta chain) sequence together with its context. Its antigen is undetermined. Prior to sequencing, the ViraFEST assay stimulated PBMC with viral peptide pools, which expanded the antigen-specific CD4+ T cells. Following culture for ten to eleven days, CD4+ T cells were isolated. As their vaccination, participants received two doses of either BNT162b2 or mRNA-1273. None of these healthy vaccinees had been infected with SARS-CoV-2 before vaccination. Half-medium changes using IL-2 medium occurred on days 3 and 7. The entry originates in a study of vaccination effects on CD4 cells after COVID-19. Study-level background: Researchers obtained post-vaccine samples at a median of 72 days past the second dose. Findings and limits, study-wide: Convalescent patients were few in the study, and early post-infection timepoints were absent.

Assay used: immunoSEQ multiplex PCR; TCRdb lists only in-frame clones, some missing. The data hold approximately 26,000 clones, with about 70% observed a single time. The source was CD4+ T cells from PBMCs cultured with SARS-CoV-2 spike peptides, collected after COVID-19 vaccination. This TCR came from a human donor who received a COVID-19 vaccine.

CDR3 in DNA: TGTGCCAGCAGTGAGATGGGCAGCTATGGGGAGCAGTACTTC. Residues: CASSEMGSYGEQYF. The chain recombines TRBV2 with TRBJ2-7; D gene ambiguous. The germline V and J ends were trimmed by 3 bases and 7 bases, with 16 bases remaining between them. From germline, CDR1 is SNHLY and CDR2 FYNNEI. This CDR3 is 14 amino acids long.